These 27 T cell receptor beta chains share one sample of origin, sequenced in a study of blood T cells in healthy people across ages. Next came a second PCR, run for about 7 to 12 cycles, which used a sample-barcoded 5' primer along with a J-beta primer mix. TCRdb analysed the 5' RACE reads with MiXCR anew, one entry per CDR3 protein. The sample has 980,000 or so distinct CDR3 sequences, under 50% seen once. Specimen: blood. The source of these receptors is a man aged 25 to 40 in good health.

The chain uses TRBV4-3 and TRBJ2-2; TRBD1 might be the D (5 bases). Trimming shortened V by 4 bases and J by 6 bases, and 18 bases separated the two germline ends. The CDR3 spans 16 residues. The germline CDR1 and CDR2 sequences are LGHNA and YSLEER. The CDR3 loop is CASSPSWGLTSGELFF. CDR3 coding DNA: TGCGCCAGCAGCCCCTCTTGGGGCCTGACCTCCGGGGAGCTGTTTTTT.

This clonotype was found many times. V gene TRBV7-9 combines with J gene TRBJ2-7, with D perhaps TRBD2 (5 bases). In germline, CDR1 is SEHNR, CDR2 FQNEAQ (reference sequence). The CDR3 is 12 residues long. With 4 bases removed from V and 3 bases from J, the gap between germline ends came to 7 bases. The CDR3 here is CASSSDFYEQYF. The CDR3 DNA sequence: TGTGCCAGCAGCTCGGACTTCTACGAGCAGTACTTC.

This chain links TRBV6-5 with TRBJ1-4; tentatively, D is TRBD1 (5 bases). V lost 6 bases and J lost 7, with 18 bases in between. CDR1 is MNHEY and CDR2 is SVGAGI in the germline V gene. This CDR3 is built from 15 residues. Here the CDR3 DNA reads TGTGCCAGCAGCCCGGGGCGGAGGGACTTTGAAAAACTGTTTTTT. Translation: CASSPGRRDFEKLFF.

This clonotype has a count of ten or more. Being one base from a much bigger clone, this may be a read error. The chain is built from TRBV4-3 and TRBJ2-6; D unclear. The CDR3 extends over 16 amino acids. The V end was cut by 0 bases, the J end by 1 base, with 7 bases between. Germline CDR1 reads LGHNA; CDR2 reads YSLEER. In DNA, the CDR3 is TGCGCCAGCAGCCAAGATGTGGGGTCTGGGGCCAACGTCCTGACTTTC. Its protein is CASSQDVGSGANVLTF.

This clonotype was seen more than once but under ten times. The rearrangement uses TRBV28 and TRBJ2-4; TRBD2 aligns across 7 bases. The CDR3 consists of 16 residues. Germline values: CDR1 MDHEN, CDR2 SYDVKM. V trimming: 6 bases; J trimming: 7 bases; junction bases outside the gene matches: 15. In nucleotides, the CDR3 is TGTGCCAGCAGAACCCCTGGCGGGGGTGTGAGGAACATTCAGTACTTC. Its translation is CASRTPGGGVRNIQYF.

The chain has TRBV6-6 and TRBJ2-3; 7 positions agree with TRBD2. V shed 0 bases, J shed 4 bases, and the junction held 1 base outside the gene matches. Germline V gene data show CDR1 as MNHNY and CDR2 as SVGAGI (reference sequence). This CDR3 spans 14 amino acids. The CDR3 here is CASSYSAGPDTQYF. Here the CDR3 DNA reads TGTGCCAGCAGTTACTCAGCGGGGCCAGATACGCAGTATTTT.

Turning to this clonotype: This may be a read error, as it is one base from a much larger clone. The chain is built from TRBV7-6 and TRBJ2-5; tentatively, D is TRBD1 (6 bases). There are 15 residues in the CDR3. The V end lost 3 bases, the J end lost 13 bases, and 24 bases lay between the germline ends. CDR1 and CDR2 (germline): SGHVS, FNYEAQ. The DNA of the CDR3 is TGTGCCAGCAGCTTGAGCTCACAGGGAGCCCACGAGCGGTACTTC. Encoded protein: CASSLSSQGAHERYF. The entire variable domain, with the rest obtained from reference TRBV7-6 and TRBJ2-5, is as follows: GAGVSQSPRYKVTKRGQDVALRCDPISGHVSLYWYRQALGQGPEFLTYFNYEAQQDKSGLPNDRFSAERPEGSISTLTIQRTEQRDSAMYRCASSLSSQGAHERYFGPGTRLLVL.

This clonotype was found once. The chain joins TRBV7-3 to TRBJ2-2; D gene unclear. V dropped 2 bases and J dropped 6 bases, with 4 bases sitting between them. The CDR3 contains 12 residues. Per the germline V gene, CDR1 is SGHTA and CDR2 is FQGTGA. CDR3 region: CASSLPAGELFF. Here the CDR3 DNA reads TGTGCCAGCAGCTTACCGGCCGGGGAGCTGTTTTTT.

The chain recombines TRBV4-2 with TRBJ1-6, with 9 positions matching TRBD1. Per the germline V gene, CDR1 is LGHNA and CDR2 is YNFKEQ. Trimming at V came to 0 bases and at J to 9 bases, leaving 3 bases not matched to a gene. The CDR3 totals 15 residues. The CDR3 DNA is TGTGCCAGCAGCCAAGAGGACAGGGGAGGTTCACCCCTCCACTTT. This gives the protein CASSQEDRGGSPLHF.

The chain recombines TRBV11-2 with TRBJ2-1; D not certain. CDR1 and CDR2 (germline): SGHAT, FQNNGV. This CDR3 comprises 14 residues. V was clipped by 1 base and J by 9 bases, with 13 bases between them. The CDR3 DNA is TGTGCCAGCAGCTTAGCCGCAAACTCGGGTGAGCAGTTCTTC. It is translated as CASSLAANSGEQFF. The full variable domain, rest sourced from reference TRBV11-2 and TRBJ2-1, is EAGVAQSPRYKIIEKRQSVAFWCNPISGHATLYWYQQILGQGPKLLIQFQNNGVVDDSQLPKDRFSAERLKGVDSTLKIQPAKLEDSAVYLCASSLAANSGEQFFGPGTRLTVL.

V and J are TRBV7-9 and TRBJ1-3, with D maybe TRBD1 (5 bases). The CDR3 contains 17 residues. Germline V gives CDR1 SEHNR, CDR2 FQNEAQ (reference sequence). With 5 bases removed from V and 4 bases from J, the gap between germline ends came to 21 bases. The CDR3 nucleotides read TGTGCCAGCAGCCCTAGGGGAGCTGAATTTTTCGGAAACACCATATATTTT. Amino acid sequence: CASSPRGAEFFGNTIYF.

The chain is built from TRBV6-5 and TRBJ2-5; 7 nucleotides agree with TRBD1. The germline gives CDR1 MNHEY, CDR2 SVGAGI. Trimming removed 6 bases from V and 6 bases from J; junction bases left unmatched: 7. The CDR3 runs 13 residues. The CDR3 region has the DNA TGTGCCAGCAGATTCGGGACAGCGCAGACCCAGTACTTC. This codes for CASRFGTAQTQYF.

This clonotype is a singleton in its sample. This rearrangement joins TRBV11-2 to TRBJ2-7, with D perhaps given as TRBD1 or TRBD2 (6 bases each). The CDR3 has 12 residues. Per the germline V gene, CDR1 is SGHAT and CDR2 is FQNNGV. The V end lost 5 bases, the J end lost 7 bases, and 12 bases lay between the germline ends. CDR3 sequence (DNA): TGTGCCAGCAGCCGGGGGCAGGAAGAGCAGTACTTC. Encoded protein: CASSRGQEEQYF. The full variable domain, its missing parts supplied by reference TRBV11-2 and TRBJ2-7, is EAGVAQSPRYKIIEKRQSVAFWCNPISGHATLYWYQQILGQGPKLLIQFQNNGVVDDSQLPKDRFSAERLKGVDSTLKIQPAKLEDSAVYLCASSRGQEEQYFGPGTRLTVT.

This chain links TRBV5-4 with TRBJ1-2, with 9 bases fitting TRBD1. Losses at the gene ends were 4 bases for V and 5 bases for J; bases not matched to a gene: 6. Germline V lookup: CDR1 SGHNT, CDR2 YYREEE (reference sequence). This CDR3 is 14 amino acids long. CDR3 sequence reads: CASSPGTGWYGYTF. The CDR3 region has the DNA TGTGCCAGCAGCCCCGGGACAGGGTGGTATGGCTACACCTTC.

This clonotype came up once. This rearrangement joins TRBV11-1 to TRBJ2-3; D is possibly TRBD1 or TRBD2 (6 bases each). V was shortened by 5 bases and J by 0 bases, with 21 bases between the two germline ends. The germline gives CDR1 SGHAT, CDR2 FQDESV (reference sequence). This CDR3 has 18 residues. CDR3 sequence reads: CASSPWEGRGLSTDTQYF. The CDR3 region has the DNA TGTGCCAGCAGCCCCTGGGAAGGCAGGGGACTTAGCACAGATACGCAGTATTTT.

V is TRBV6-1 and J is TRBJ2-7, with a tentative D call TRBD1 (6 bases). Germline CDR1 is MNHNS and CDR2 is SASEGT. The CDR3 is 13 residues long. V was shortened by 4 bases and J by 3 bases, with 10 bases between the two germline ends. CDR3 coding DNA: TGTGCCAGCAGTGGGGACATATACTACGAGCAGTACTTC. This sequence encodes CASSGDIYYEQYF.

This clonotype was counted a few times. The genes are TRBV29-1 and TRBJ2-3; D possibly matches TRBD1 or TRBD2 (5 bases each). Trimming took 5 bases from V and 7 from J, leaving 16 bases between them. The CDR3 length is 13 residues. The germline V gene encodes CDR1 SQVTM and CDR2 ANQGSEA. Here the CDR3 reads CSVNFGGGNTQYF. Written as DNA, the CDR3 is TGCAGCGTTAACTTTGGGGGTGGAAATACGCAGTATTTT.

This chain links TRBV29-1 with TRBJ2-4, with D possibly being TRBD1 (6 bases). With the DNA end fitting TRBJ2-7 better, the J assignment may be wrong. Germline V gene sequence: CDR1 SQVTM, CDR2 ANQGSEA. The CDR3 extends over 12 amino acids. The CDR3 nucleotides read TGCAGCGTTGGAATACAGGGCAACGAGCAGTACTTC. Its protein product is CSVGIQGNEQYF.

This clonotype was detected a few times. The rearrangement joins TRBV12-3 or TRBV12-4 to TRBJ1-2; D is unclear. This CDR3 has 13 residues. The V and J ends lost 8 bases and 4 bases respectively, with 14 bases between them. CDR3 nucleotides: TGTGCCAGCGTCAGCGGGCTGGGCTATGGCTACACCTTC. Protein: CASVSGLGYGYTF.

This clonotype was counted many times. This CDR3 is CASSQAGMAMGGYTF. In nucleotides, the CDR3 is TGTGCCAGCAGCCAGGCTGGAATGGCCATGGGTGGCTACACCTTC. This chain links TRBV3-1 with TRBJ1-2; D is unclear. The CDR3 has 15 amino acids. CDR1 is LGHDT, CDR2 YNNKEL, per germline (reference sequence). The ends were cut back, 3 bases at V and 7 bases at J, with 18 bases in the middle.

The V and J genes are TRBV6-7 and TRBJ1-1; D gene unclear. TRBV6-7 qualifies as an ORF whose function is uncertain. Trimming cost V 7 bases and J 6 bases, with 12 bases left between them. The CDR3 spans 12 residues. The CDR3 DNA follows: TGTGCCAGCATCATACCCGGATCTGAAGCTTTCTTT. It codes for CASIIPGSEAFF.

This sequence joins TRBV25-1 and TRBJ2-7; D may be TRBD1 or TRBD2 (5 bases each). V was cut by 3 bases and J by 10 bases, with 13 bases left in between. The CDR3 spans 12 residues. The germline V gene has CDR1 MGHDK and CDR2 SYGVNS. The CDR3, as DNA: TGTGCCAGCAGTGAGGCAGCGAGGGGCCAGTACTTC. This translates into CASSEAARGQYF.

In this sample, this clonotype turned up a few times. The gene calls are TRBV6-5 and TRBJ2-6; D gene unclear. The CDR3 runs 15 residues. V lost 0 bases to trimming and J lost 1 base, with 4 bases between them. Per germline, CDR1 MNHEY and CDR2 SVGAGI. Written as DNA, the CDR3 is TGTGCCAGCAGTTACTCTCCGTCTGGGGCCAACGTCCTGACTTTC. It codes for CASSYSPSGANVLTF.

The chain is built from TRBV5-1 and TRBJ2-1, with 12 nucleotides matching TRBD2. The germline V gene encodes CDR1 SGHRS and CDR2 YFSETQ. V dropped 2 bases and J dropped 3; count of bases not matched to a gene: 12. The CDR3 has 19 amino acids. CDR3 loop: CASSFALAGGPIFYNEQFF. In nucleotides, the CDR3 is TGCGCCAGCAGCTTTGCTCTAGCGGGGGGGCCAATATTCTACAATGAGCAGTTCTTC.

CDR3 residues: CASSQGPGNEKLFF. The CDR3 DNA is TGCGCCAGCAGCCAAGGCCCGGGTAATGAAAAACTGTTTTTT. The chain employs TRBV4-3 and TRBJ1-4; the D is unclear. V was clipped by 1 base and J by 4 bases, with 7 bases between them. Looked up from germline, CDR1 is LGHNA and CDR2 is YSLEER. This CDR3 is 14 amino acids long.

This clonotype was counted only a few times. This chain links TRBV12-3 or TRBV12-4 with TRBJ1-1, with D perhaps matching TRBD1 (6 bases). The CDR3 consists of 15 residues. The V end lost 6 bases, the J end lost 1 base, and 15 bases lay between the germline ends. In DNA form, the CDR3 reads TGTGCCAGCAGAGCTCCGGGACACGGGAACACTGAAGCTTTCTTT. This gives the protein CASRAPGHGNTEAFF.

V gene TRBV28 combines with J gene TRBJ1-5; weak D call: TRBD1 (6 bases). In germline, CDR1 is MDHEN, CDR2 SYDVKM. The CDR3 totals 15 residues. Trimming removed 3 bases from V and 4 bases from J, with 13 bases in between. The CDR3 loop is CASSFGTRGNQPQHF. CDR3 coding DNA: TGTGCCAGCAGTTTCGGGACAAGGGGAAATCAGCCCCAGCATTTT.